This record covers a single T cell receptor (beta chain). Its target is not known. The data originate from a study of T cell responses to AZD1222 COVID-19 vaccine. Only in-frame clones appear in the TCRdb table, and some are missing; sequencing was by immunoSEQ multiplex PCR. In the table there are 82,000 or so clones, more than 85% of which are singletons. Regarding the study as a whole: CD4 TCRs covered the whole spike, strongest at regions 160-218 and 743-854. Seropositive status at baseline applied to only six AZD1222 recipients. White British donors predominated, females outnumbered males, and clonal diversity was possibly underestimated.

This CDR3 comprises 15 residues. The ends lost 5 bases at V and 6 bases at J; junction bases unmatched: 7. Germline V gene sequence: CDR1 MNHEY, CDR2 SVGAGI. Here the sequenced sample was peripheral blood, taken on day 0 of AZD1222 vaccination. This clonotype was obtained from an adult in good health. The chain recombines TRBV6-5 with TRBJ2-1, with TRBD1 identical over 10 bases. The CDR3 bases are TGTGCCAGCAGTCCGGACAGGGGGTTATCCAATGAGCAGTTCTTC. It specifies CASSPDRGLSNEQFF.